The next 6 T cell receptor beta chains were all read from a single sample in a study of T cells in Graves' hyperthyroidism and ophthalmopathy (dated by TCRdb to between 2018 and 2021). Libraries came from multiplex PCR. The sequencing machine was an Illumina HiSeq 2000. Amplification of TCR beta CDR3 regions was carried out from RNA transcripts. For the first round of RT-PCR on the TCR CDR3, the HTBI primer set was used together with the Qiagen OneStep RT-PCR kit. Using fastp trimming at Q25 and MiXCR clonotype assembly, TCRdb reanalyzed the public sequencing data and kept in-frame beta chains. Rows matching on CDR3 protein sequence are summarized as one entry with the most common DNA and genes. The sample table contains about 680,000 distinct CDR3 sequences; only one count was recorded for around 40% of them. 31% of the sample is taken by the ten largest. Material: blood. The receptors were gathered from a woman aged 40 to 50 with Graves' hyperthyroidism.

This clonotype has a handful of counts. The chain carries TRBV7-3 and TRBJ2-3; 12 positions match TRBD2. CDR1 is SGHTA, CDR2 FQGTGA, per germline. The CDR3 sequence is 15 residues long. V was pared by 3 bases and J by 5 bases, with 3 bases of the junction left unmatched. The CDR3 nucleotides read TGTGCCAGCAGCTTGACTAGCGGGAGAGGAGATACGCAGTATTTT. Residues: CASSLTSGRGDTQYF.

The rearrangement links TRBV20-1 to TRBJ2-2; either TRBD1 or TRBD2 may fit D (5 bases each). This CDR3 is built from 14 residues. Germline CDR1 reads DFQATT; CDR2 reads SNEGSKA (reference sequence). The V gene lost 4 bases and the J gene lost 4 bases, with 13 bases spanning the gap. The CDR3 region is CSATAQAGTGELFF. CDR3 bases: TGCAGTGCTACCGCACAGGCGGGCACCGGGGAGCTGTTTTTT.

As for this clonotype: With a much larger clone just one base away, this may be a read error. Here the CDR3 DNA reads TGTGCCATCAGCCTGGGACTAGCGGGAGGCTACGAGCAGTACTTC. This encodes CAISLGLAGGYEQYF. The chain combines TRBV10-3 with TRBJ2-7; 15 nucleotides match TRBD2. V lost 6 bases and J lost 3; bases outside the gene matches: 3. CDR3 length equals 15 residues. CDR1 and CDR2 (germline): ENHRY, SYGVKD.

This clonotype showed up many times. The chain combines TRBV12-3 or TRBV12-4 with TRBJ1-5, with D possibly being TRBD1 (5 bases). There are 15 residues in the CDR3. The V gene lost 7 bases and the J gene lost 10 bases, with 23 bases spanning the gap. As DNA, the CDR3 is TGTGCCAGCACCAGGTCTGGGACCGCAGGAACACCCCAGCATTTT. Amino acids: CASTRSGTAGTPQHF.

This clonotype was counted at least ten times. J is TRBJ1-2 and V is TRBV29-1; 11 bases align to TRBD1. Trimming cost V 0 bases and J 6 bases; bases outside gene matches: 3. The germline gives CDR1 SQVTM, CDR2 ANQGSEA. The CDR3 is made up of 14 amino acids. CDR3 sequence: CSVEDRDRGDGYTF. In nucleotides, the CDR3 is TGCAGCGTTGAAGATCGGGACAGGGGGGATGGCTACACCTTC.

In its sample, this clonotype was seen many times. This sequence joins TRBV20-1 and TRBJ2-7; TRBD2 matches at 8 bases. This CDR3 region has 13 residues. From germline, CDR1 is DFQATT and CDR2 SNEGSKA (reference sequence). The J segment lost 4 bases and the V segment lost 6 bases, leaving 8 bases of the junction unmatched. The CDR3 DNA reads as TGCAGTGCCACCCGGACTAGCAGTTACGAGCAGTACTTC. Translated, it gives CSATRTSSYEQYF.